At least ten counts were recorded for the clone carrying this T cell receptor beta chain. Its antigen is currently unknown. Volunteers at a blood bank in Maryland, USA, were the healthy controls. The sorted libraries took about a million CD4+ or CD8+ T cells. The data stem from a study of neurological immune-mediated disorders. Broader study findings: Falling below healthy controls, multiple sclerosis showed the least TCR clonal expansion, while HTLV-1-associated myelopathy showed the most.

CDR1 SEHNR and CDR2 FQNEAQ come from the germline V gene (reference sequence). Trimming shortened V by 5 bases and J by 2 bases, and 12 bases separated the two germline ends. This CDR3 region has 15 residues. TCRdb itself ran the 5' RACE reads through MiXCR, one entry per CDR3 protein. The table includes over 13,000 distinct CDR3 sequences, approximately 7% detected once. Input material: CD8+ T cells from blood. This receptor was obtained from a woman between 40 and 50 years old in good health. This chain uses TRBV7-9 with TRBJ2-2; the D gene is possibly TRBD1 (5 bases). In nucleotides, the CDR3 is TGTGCCAGCAGCGCGACAGACCCCAACACCGGGGAGCTGTTTTTT. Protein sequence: CASSATDPNTGELFF.